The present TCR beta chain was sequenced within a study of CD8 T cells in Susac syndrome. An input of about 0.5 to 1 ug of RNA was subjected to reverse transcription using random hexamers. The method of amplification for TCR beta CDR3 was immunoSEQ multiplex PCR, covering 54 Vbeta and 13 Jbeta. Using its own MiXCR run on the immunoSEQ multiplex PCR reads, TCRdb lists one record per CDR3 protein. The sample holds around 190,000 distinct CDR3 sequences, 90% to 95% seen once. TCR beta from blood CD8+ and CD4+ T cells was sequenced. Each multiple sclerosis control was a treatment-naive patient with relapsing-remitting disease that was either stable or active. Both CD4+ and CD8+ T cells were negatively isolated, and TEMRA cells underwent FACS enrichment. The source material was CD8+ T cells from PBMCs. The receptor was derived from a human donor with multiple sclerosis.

As DNA, the CDR3 is TGTGCCAGCTCCAGACAGGGGGCTTTTTGCAATCAGCCCCAGCATTTT. Amino acid sequence: CASSRQGAFCNQPQHF. J is TRBJ1-5 and V is TRBV6-7, with 10 nucleotides matching TRBD1. TRBV6-7 is flagged as an ORF with uncertain function. This CDR3 has 16 residues. The V gene end was trimmed by 8 bases and the J gene end by 2 bases; junction bases not matched to a gene: 9.